This TCR beta chain is from a study of cytomegalovirus exposure and HLA in healthy donors. The CDR3 runs 16 residues. Germline V gene sequence: CDR1 MNHEY, CDR2 SMNVEV (reference sequence). V was clipped by 3 bases and J by 3 bases, with 18 bases between them. PCR was performed using 60 Vbeta and 13 Jbeta primers. Libraries were prepared by immunoSEQ multiplex PCR; TCRdb keeps only in-frame clonotypes and omits some of them. This table holds around 90,000 clones, roughly 67% found once. The V and J genes are TRBV27 and TRBJ2-7, with no clear D. The clonotype was recovered from a human donor in good health. Specimen: PBMCs. The CDR3 coding sequence is TGTGCCAGCAGTTTTAGCCTTTTTTCGGGTAGCTACGAGCAGTACTTC. It specifies CASSFSLFSGSYEQYF.